This TCR beta chain was captured in a study of T-cell memory formation after mild COVID-19. Findings and limits, study-wide: Second-wave clones peaking on day 37 lacked confirmed SARS-CoV-2 specificity.

In TCRdb, the 5' RACE reads were re-called with MiXCR into one record per CDR3 protein. The top ten hold approximately 3.6% of the sample, which has some 180,000 distinct CDR3 sequences, around 13% seen once. This clonotype turned up a few times. The target antigen is unknown. V was trimmed by 6 bases and J by 6 bases, leaving 18 bases between them. This CDR3 region has 15 residues. Germline V gives CDR1 SNHLY, CDR2 FYNNEI. The receptor was derived from a man younger than 30 who had mild COVID-19 (a few samples of this study predate the infection). Cell type and time point are not known. The J gene is TRBJ1-5, the V gene TRBV2, with D possibly matching TRBD1 (6 bases). The sample taken for sequencing was PBMCs or a T cell subset sorted from them (not recorded which). The CDR3: CASSGPSGGSQPQHF. The DNA for the CDR3 is TGTGCCAGCAGCGGTCCATCTGGGGGCAGTCAGCCCCAGCATTTT.